Below, 5 T cell receptor beta chains from the same sample are listed, as sequenced in a study of T cells in localized non-small cell lung cancer. This table comes from immunoSEQ multiplex PCR, and its TCRdb copy is limited to in-frame clones, with some not included. The sample contains about 34,000 clones, 88% of which appear only once. The sample here was peripheral blood, taken before any cancer treatment. The receptor set was obtained from a woman aged 35-75 years with stage I lung adenocarcinoma.

V usage is TRBV27 and J usage is TRBJ2-1; D unresolved. Germline loops: CDR1 MNHEY, CDR2 SMNVEV (reference sequence). V lost 4 bases and J 7 bases, leaving 5 bases between the germline ends. There are 11 residues in the CDR3. The CDR3 DNA sequence: TGTGCCAGCAGTTCCTGGAATGAGCAGTTCTTC. Encoded protein: CASSSWNEQFF.

J is TRBJ2-2 and V is TRBV9; possibly TRBD2 for D (7 bases). In germline, CDR1 is SGDLS, CDR2 YYNGEE. The CDR3 length is 15 residues. V dropped 1 base and J dropped 3 bases, with 10 bases sitting between them. The CDR3 is CASSVRGGYTGELFF. CDR3 bases: TGTGCCAGCAGCGTAAGGGGGGGCTACACCGGGGAGCTGTTTTTT.

The CDR3 loop reads CASSHPLGDRGPSNTGELFF. In nucleotides, the CDR3 is TGTGCCAGCAGCCACCCTCTCGGGGACAGGGGCCCTTCGAACACCGGGGAGCTGTTTTTT. The chain is built from TRBV9 and TRBJ2-2, with 10 bases fitting TRBD1. The junction had 15 bases not matched to a gene; V was cut back by 4 bases and J by 0 bases. This CDR3 contains 20 residues. Germline CDR1 reads SGDLS; CDR2 reads YYNGEE.

CDR3 protein: CASSLNWGRGASEQFF. Here the CDR3 DNA reads TGCGCCAGCAGCTTAAATTGGGGCAGGGGGGCTAGTGAGCAGTTCTTC. The genes are TRBV5-1 and TRBJ2-1; D possibly corresponds to TRBD1 (7 bases). This CDR3 has 16 amino acids. With 2 bases removed from V and 9 bases from J, the gap between germline ends came to 21 bases. CDR1 and CDR2 (germline): SGHRS, YFSETQ.

The chain uses TRBV1 and TRBJ2-7; the table's TRBD2 call for D was not verified on the DNA. TRBV1 is noted as a pseudogene. The CDR3 loop spans 16 amino acids. CDR3 sequence: CTSSPSRSTSGYEQYF. CDR3 bases: TGCACCAGCAGCCCCTCCCGGTCGACTAGCGGGTACGAGCAGTACTTC.